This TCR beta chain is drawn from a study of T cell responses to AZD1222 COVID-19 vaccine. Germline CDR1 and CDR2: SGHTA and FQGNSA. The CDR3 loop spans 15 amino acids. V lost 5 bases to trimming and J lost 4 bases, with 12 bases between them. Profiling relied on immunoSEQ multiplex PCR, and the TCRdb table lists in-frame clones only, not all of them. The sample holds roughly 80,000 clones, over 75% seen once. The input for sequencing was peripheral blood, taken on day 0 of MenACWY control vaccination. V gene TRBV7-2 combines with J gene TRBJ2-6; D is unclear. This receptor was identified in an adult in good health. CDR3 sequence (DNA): TGTGCCAGCAGCCAAGGCGGAGCCGGGGCCAACGTCCTGACTTTC. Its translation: CASSQGGAGANVLTF.